A selection of T cell receptor beta chains follows, all from one sample in a study of cytomegalovirus exposure and HLA in healthy donors. Libraries were prepared by immunoSEQ multiplex PCR; TCRdb keeps only in-frame clonotypes and omits some of them. This table has about 140,000 clones, around 78% appearing once. Material: PBMCs. Every receptor here comes from a woman younger than 30 in good health and CMV-seropositive. Each CDR3 is given without its conserved first and last residue. Fields, in order: V gene, D gene, CDR3 protein. The D gene is left open where the match is weak.

v_call: TRBV9; d_call: .; cdr3_aa: ASSVEDTVNYGYT
v_call: TRBV15; d_call: .; cdr3_aa: ATSRDLGARWNTIY
v_call: TRBV5-5; d_call: .; cdr3_aa: ASSLDPMTNQPQH
v_call: TRBV28; d_call: .; cdr3_aa: ASSPEDSNQPQH
v_call: TRBV13; d_call: .; cdr3_aa: ASSLSIYGYT
v_call: TRBV6-1; d_call: .; cdr3_aa: ASSRQADLEQY
v_call: TRBV19; d_call: TRBD1; cdr3_aa: ASRTTGVGEKLF
v_call: TRBV5-1; d_call: .; cdr3_aa: ASSWEGRSEAF
v_call: TRBV28; d_call: TRBD1; cdr3_aa: ASSFTGGDYEQY
v_call: TRBV10-2; d_call: .; cdr3_aa: ASSKGRRNNQPQH
v_call: TRBV7-9; d_call: TRBD1; cdr3_aa: ASSLVQGAGEAF
v_call: TRBV19; d_call: .; cdr3_aa: ASSPGHALYSNQPQH
v_call: TRBV10-3; d_call: .; cdr3_aa: AISGGGGSEAF
v_call: TRBV27; d_call: .; cdr3_aa: ASSELTASGANVLT
v_call: TRBV19; d_call: .; cdr3_aa: ASSITRSISYNSPLH
v_call: TRBV10-1; d_call: .; cdr3_aa: ASSDPEDEQF
v_call: TRBV7-8; d_call: TRBD1; cdr3_aa: ASSPRDRSNQPQH